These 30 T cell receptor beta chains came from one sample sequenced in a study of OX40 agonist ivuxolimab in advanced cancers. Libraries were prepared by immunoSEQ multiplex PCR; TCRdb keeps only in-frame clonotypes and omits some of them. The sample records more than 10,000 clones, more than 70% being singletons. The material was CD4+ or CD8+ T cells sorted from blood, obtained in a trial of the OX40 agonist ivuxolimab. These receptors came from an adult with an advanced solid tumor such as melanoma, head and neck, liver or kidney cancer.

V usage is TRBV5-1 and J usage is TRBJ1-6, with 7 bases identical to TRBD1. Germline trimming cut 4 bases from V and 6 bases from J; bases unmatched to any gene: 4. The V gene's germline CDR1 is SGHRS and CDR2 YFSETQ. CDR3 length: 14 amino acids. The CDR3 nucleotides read TGCGCCAGCAGCCGGGACAGACTTAATTCACCCCTCCACTTT. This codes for CASSRDRLNSPLHF.

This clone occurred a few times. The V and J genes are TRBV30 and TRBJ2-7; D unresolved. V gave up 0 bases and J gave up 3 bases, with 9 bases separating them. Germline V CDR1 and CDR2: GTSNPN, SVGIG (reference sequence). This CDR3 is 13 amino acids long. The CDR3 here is CAWSVSGNYEQYF. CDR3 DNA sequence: TGTGCCTGGAGTGTATCAGGAAACTACGAGCAGTACTTC.

CDR3 in DNA: TGTGCCAGCAGTTTATGGACAGGGACTAATGAAAAACTGTTTTTT. Encoded protein: CASSLWTGTNEKLFF. The J gene is TRBJ1-4, the V gene TRBV27, with TRBD1 identical over 8 bases. Germline V gives CDR1 MNHEY, CDR2 SMNVEV (reference sequence). V trimming: 1 base; J trimming: 2 bases; junction bases outside the gene matches: 0. This CDR3 comprises 15 residues.

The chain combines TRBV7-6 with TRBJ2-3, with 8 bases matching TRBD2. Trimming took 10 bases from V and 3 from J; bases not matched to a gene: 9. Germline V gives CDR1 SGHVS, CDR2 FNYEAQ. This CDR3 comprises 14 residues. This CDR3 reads CATAAGGETDTQYF. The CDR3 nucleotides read TGTGCCACCGCCGCGGGGGGTGAGACAGATACGCAGTATTTT.

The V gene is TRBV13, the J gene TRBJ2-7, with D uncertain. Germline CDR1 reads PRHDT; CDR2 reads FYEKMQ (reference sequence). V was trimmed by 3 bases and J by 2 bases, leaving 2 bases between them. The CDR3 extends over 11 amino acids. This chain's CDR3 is CASSFPYEQYF. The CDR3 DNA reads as TGTGCCAGCAGCTTCCCCTACGAGCAGTACTTC. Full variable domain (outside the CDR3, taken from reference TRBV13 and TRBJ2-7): AAGVIQSPRHLIKEKRETATLKCYPIPRHDTVYWYQQGPGQDPQFLISFYEKMQSDKGSIPDRFSAQQFSDYHSELNMSSLELGDSALYFCASSFPYEQYFGPGTRLTVT.

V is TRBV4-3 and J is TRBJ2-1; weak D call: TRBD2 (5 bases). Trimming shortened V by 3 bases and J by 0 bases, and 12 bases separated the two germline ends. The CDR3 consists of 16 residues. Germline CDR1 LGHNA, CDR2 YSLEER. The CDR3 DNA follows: TGCGCCAGCAGCCATGACCGGGAAACCTCCTACAATGAGCAGTTCTTC. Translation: CASSHDRETSYNEQFF.

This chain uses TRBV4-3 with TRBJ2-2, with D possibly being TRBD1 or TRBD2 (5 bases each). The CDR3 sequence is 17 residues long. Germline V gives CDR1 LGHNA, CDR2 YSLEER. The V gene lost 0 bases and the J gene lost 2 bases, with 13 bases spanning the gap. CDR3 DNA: TGCGCCAGCAGCCAAGACGCAGGGAGTTTAAACACCGGGGAGCTGTTTTTT. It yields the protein CASSQDAGSLNTGELFF.

CDR3 amino acids: CASSETLLWGGGDYNEQFF. CDR3 nucleotide sequence: TGTGCCAGCAGTGAAACCCTCCTGTGGGGCGGGGGGGACTACAATGAGCAGTTCTTC. V and J are TRBV6-1 and TRBJ2-1; 9 nucleotides match TRBD2. Germline-derived CDR1 and CDR2 are MNHNS and SASEGT. The J segment lost 3 bases and the V segment lost 2 bases, leaving 14 bases of the junction unmatched. CDR3 length: 19 amino acids.

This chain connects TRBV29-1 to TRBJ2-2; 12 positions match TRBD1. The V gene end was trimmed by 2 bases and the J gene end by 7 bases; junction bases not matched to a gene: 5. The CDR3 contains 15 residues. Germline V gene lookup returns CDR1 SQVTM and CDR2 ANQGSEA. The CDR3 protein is CSVERDRGQHGELFF. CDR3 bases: TGCAGCGTTGAAAGGGACAGGGGGCAGCACGGGGAGCTGTTTTTT.

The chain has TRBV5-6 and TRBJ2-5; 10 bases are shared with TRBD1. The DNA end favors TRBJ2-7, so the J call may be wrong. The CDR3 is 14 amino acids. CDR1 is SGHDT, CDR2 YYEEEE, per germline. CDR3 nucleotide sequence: TGTGCCAGCAGTTCGGGACAGGGGCCCTACGAGCAGTACTTC. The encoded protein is CASSSGQGPYEQYF.

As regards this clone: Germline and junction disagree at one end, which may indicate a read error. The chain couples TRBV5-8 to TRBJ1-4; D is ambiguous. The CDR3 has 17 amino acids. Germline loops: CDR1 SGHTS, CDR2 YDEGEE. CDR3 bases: TGTGCCAGCAGCCCTATAACCGGGAGTCTAACCCCGGGTGGATTACGGTTT. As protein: CASSPITGSLTPGGLRF.

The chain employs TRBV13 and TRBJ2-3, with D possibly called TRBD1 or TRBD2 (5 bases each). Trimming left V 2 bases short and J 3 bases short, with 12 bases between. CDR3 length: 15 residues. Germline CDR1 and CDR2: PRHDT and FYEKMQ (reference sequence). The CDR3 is CASSLRGPPTDTQYF. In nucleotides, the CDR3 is TGTGCCAGCAGCTTAAGGGGACCCCCAACAGATACGCAGTATTTT.

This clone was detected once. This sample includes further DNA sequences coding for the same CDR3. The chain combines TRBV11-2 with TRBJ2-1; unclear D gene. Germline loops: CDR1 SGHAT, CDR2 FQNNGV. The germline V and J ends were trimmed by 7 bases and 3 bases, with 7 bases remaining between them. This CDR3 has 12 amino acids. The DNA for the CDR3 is TGTGCCAGCATGGGCGGCTACAATGAGCAGTTCTTC. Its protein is CASMGGYNEQFF.

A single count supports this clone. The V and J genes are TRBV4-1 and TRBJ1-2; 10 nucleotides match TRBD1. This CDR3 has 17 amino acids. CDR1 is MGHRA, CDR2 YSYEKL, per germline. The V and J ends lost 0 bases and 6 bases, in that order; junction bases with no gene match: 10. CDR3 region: CASSQDSWDRGTDGYTF. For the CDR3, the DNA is TGCGCCAGCAGCCAAGATTCCTGGGACAGGGGTACAGATGGCTACACCTTC.

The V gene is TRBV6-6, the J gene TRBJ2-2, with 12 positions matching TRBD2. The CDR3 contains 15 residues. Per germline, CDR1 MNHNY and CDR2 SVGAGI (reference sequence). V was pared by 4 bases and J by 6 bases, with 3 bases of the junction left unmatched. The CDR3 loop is CASSSSGRGPGELFF. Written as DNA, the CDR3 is TGTGCCAGCAGTTCTAGCGGGAGGGGGCCCGGGGAGCTGTTTTTT.

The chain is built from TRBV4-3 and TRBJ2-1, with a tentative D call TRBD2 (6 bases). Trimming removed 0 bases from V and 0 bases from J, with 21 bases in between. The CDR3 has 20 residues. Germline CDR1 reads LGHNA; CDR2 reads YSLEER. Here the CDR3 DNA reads TGCGCCAGCAGCCAAGATTTGATAGCGGACCAAATACTCTCCTACAATGAGCAGTTCTTC. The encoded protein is CASSQDLIADQILSYNEQFF.

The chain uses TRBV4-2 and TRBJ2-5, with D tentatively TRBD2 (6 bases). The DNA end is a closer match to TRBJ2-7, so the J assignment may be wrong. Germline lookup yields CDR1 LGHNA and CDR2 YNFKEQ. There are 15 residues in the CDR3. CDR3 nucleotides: TGTGCCAGCAGCCGGGGCCCGCAGGGAGGCTACGAGCAGTACTTC. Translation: CASSRGPQGGYEQYF.

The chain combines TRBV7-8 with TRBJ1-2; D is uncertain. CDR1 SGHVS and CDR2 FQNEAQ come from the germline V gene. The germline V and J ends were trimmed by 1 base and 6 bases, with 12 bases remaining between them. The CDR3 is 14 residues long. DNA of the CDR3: TGTGCCAGCAGCTTAGAAGGGAGCAGAGATGGCTACACCTTC. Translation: CASSLEGSRDGYTF.

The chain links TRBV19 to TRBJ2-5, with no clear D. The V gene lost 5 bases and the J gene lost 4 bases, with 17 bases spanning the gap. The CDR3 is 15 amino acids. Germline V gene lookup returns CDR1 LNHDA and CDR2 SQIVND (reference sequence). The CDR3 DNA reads TGTGCCAGTAGTCAGAACCGGTTCAAGACAGAGACCCAGTACTTC. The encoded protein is CASSQNRFKTETQYF.

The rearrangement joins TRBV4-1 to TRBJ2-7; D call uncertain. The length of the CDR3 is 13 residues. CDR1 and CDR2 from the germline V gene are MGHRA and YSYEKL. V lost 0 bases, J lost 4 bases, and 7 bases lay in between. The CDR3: CASSQDWRYEQYF. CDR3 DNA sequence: TGCGCCAGCAGCCAAGATTGGAGATACGAGCAGTACTTC.

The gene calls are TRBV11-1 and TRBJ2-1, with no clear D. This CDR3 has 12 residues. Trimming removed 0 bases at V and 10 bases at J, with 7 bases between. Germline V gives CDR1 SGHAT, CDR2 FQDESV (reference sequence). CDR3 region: CASSLAGWEQFF. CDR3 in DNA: TGTGCCAGCAGCTTAGCTGGTTGGGAGCAGTTCTTC.

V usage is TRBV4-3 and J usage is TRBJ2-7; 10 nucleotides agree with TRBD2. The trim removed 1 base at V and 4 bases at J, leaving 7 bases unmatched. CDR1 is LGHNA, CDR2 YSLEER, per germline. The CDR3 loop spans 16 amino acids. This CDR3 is CASSQARSGGAYEQYF. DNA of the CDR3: TGCGCCAGCAGCCAAGCGCGAAGCGGGGGGGCGTACGAGCAGTACTTC.

CDR3 DNA: TGTGCCAGCAGTGAAGGCTATGGCTACACCTTC. This encodes CASSEGYGYTF. The V gene is TRBV6-1, the J gene TRBJ1-2; D is unclear. Germline CDR1 and CDR2: MNHNS and SASEGT. Between the trimmed V and J ends, which lost 1 base and 4 bases, there was a span of 1 base. There are 11 residues in the CDR3.

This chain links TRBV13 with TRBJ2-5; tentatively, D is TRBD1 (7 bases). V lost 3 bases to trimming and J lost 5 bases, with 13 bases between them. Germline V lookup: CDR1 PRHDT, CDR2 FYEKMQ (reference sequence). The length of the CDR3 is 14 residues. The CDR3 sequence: CASSFQGGSETQYF. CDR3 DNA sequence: TGTGCCAGCAGCTTTCAGGGGGGCTCGGAGACCCAGTACTTC.

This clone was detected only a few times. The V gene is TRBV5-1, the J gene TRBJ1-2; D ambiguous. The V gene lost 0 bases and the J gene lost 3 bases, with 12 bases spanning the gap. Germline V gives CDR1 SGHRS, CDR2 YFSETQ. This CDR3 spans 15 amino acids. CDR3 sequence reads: CASSLDTPGDYGYTF. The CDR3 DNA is TGCGCCAGCAGCTTGGATACACCCGGGGACTATGGCTACACCTTC.

DNA of the CDR3: TGTGCCAGCAGTCCGGGGGGGCTGGACTACGAGCAGTACTTC. This encodes CASSPGGLDYEQYF. J is TRBJ2-7 and V is TRBV13; TRBD2 agrees at 8 bases. This CDR3 has 14 amino acids. The V gene's germline CDR1 is PRHDT and CDR2 FYEKMQ (reference sequence). V dropped 6 bases and J dropped 3; count of bases not matched to a gene: 7.

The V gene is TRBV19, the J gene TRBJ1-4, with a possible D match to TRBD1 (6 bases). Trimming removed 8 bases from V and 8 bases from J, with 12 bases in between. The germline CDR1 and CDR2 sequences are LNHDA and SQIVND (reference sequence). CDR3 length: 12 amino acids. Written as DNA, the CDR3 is TGTGCCAGTGGGGGGGCTGTCGAAAAACTGTTTTTT. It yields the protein CASGGAVEKLFF.

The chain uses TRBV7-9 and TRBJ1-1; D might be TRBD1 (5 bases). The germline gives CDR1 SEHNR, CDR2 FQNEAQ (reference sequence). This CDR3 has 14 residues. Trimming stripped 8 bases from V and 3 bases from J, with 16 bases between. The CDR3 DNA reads TGTGCCAGCCCCCCGGGGGACGGGTACACTGAAGCTTTCTTT. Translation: CASPPGDGYTEAFF.

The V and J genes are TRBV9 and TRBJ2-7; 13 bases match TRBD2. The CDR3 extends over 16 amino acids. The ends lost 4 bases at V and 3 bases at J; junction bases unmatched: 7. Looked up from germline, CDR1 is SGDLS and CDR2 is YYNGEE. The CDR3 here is CASSPRLAGGVYEQYF. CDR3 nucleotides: TGTGCCAGCAGCCCTAGACTAGCGGGAGGCGTCTACGAGCAGTACTTC.

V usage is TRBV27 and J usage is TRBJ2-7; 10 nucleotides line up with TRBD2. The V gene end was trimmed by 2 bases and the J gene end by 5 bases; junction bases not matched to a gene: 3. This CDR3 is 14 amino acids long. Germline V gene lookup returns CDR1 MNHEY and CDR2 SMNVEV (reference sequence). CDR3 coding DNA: TGTGCCAGCAGTTTAGGGACTAGCGCCAACGAGCAGTACTTC. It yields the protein CASSLGTSANEQYF.